These T cell receptor beta chains were read from a single sample in a study of graft-versus-host responses after intestinal transplantation. Sequencing was performed with immunoSEQ multiplex PCR; in TCRdb, only in-frame clones are kept and a portion is missing. Of 25,000 to 30,000 clones listed, 80% to 85% are singletons. The source was ileum tissue, collected 98 days after intestinal transplantation. The receptors derive from a human patient who received an intestinal transplant, so some T cells may come from the graft donor. Each CDR3 is given with its conserved first and last residue. The order of the fields is J gene, V gene, CDR3 protein.

>TRBJ1-2|TRBV4-2
CASSQDGMQGSNYGYTF
>TRBJ1-1|TRBV10-3
CAISEGDGTEAFF
>TRBJ1-5|TRBV7-3
CASSLDSGMGQPQHF
>TRBJ2-1|TRBV11-2
CASSPGLGSYNEQFF
>TRBJ1-1|TRBV27
CASSLSGARPEYTEAFF
>TRBJ2-7|TRBV27
CASSLGGSYEQYF
>TRBJ2-1|TRBV7-7
CASSWDRGGEQFF
>NA|TRBV5-1
CASSFPTQTSGESYEQYF
>TRBJ2-7|TRBV5-1
CASGQTGGSYEQYF
>TRBJ1-2|TRBV4-2
CASSQEGQGYYGYTF
>TRBJ2-3|TRBV15
CATSRQRGGTDTQYF
>TRBJ1-4|TRBV6-6
CASRIAADEKLFF
>TRBJ1-2|TRBV5-8
CASSLGTGDYGYTF
>TRBJ2-2|TRBV6-1
CASGGANTGELFF
>TRBJ1-4|TRBV5-8
CASSTGTATNEKLFF
>TRBJ2-7|TRBV1
CTSSCGASGGSYEQYF
>TRBJ2-1|TRBV6-1
CASSLAGGPNNEQFF
>TRBJ1-1|TRBV5-5
CASSPQGNTEAFF
>TRBJ2-3|TRBV19
CASSSLAGFTDTQYF
>TRBJ1-1|TRBV19
CASKSGTGTEAFF
>TRBJ2-3|TRBV9
CASNPDTITDTQYF
>TRBJ1-3|TRBV4-1
CASSQTYGNTIYF
>TRBJ2-1|TRBV6-1
CASSVPREQFF
>TRBJ1-6|TRBV7-9
CASSPRTGSNSPLHF
>TRBJ1-1|TRBV19
CASRPEGGPPEAFF
>TRBJ1-2|TRBV30
CAWGFGFYGYTF
>TRBJ2-3|TRBV9
CASSVELAGGPYTDTQYF
>TRBJ1-1|TRBV4-1
CASSQDWKRMNTEAFF
>TRBJ1-1|TRBV19
CASARQDRINTEAFF
>TRBJ2-2|TRBV6-4
CASREAAGGYFGELFF
>TRBJ2-7|TRBV5-8
CASSLETWTDHNYEQYF
>TRBJ1-2|TRBV7-8
CASSYSTGTGARGYTF
>TRBJ2-3|TRBV7-6
CASSARTTDTQYF
>TRBJ1-1|TRBV4-1
CASSQEPLTYGAFF
>TRBJ1-4|TRBV7-9
CASSSADLGRNEKLFF
>TRBJ2-3|TRBV13
CASSGSGQRGAVDTQYF
>TRBJ1-2|TRBV29-1
CSVLTEEYGYTF
>TRBJ2-7|TRBV30
CAWTWGQEQYF
>TRBJ1-2|TRBV20-1
CSARGGGYTF
>TRBJ2-7|TRBV7-9
CASSLGVRGPLMKQYF
>TRBJ1-3|TRBV6-4
CASKKGKGSGNTIYF
>TRBJ2-7|TRBV29-1
CSVTRGTPDYEQYF
>TRBJ1-3|TRBV4-1
CASSQEFGGGNTIYF
>TRBJ2-1|TRBV9
CASSGSTGDAYNEQFF
>TRBJ1-2|TRBV27
CASSFGENYGYTF
>TRBJ2-3|TRBV16
CASSQSPGRADTQYF
>TRBJ2-7|TRBV7-9
CASSLAGLLSYEQYF
>TRBJ1-5|TRBV19
CASSNQPQHF
>TRBJ1-6|TRBV9
CASSGQLYNSPLHF
>TRBJ2-3|TRBV9
CASSSLKAGEGDTQYF
>TRBJ1-5|TRBV15
CATSTAYKSNQPQHF
>TRBJ2-7|TRBV7-6
CASSVDGTGFGEQYF
>TRBJ1-3|TRBV29-1
CSVEDSREPGNTIYF
>TRBJ1-6|TRBV5-1
CASSQNPVAGSPLHF
>TRBJ1-1|TRBV4-2
CASSQKPTGYTEAFF
>TRBJ2-7|TRBV4-2
CASSHPSSYEQYF
>TRBJ2-7|TRBV4-1
CASSQTLAAPYEQYF